A single sample is the source of the 23 T cell receptor beta chains below, sequenced in a study of blood T cell repertoires in COVID-19. Repertoires were generated with immunoSEQ multiplex PCR, while TCRdb's copy carries only in-frame clones and drops some. The data show under 200,000 clones, 84% seen once. Sequencing was done on a sample of peripheral blood. These receptors were taken from a man between 18 and 35 years old with active or convalescent COVID-19.

The chain carries TRBV15 and TRBJ2-7; D is ambiguous. This CDR3 comprises 14 residues. Germline V lookup: CDR1 LNHNV, CDR2 YYDKDF (reference sequence). The V and J ends lost 0 bases and 1 base respectively, with 7 bases between them. DNA for the CDR3: TGTGCCACCAGCAGAGATTTACAGTCCTACGAGCAGTACTTC. Translated: CATSRDLQSYEQYF.

The chain uses TRBV7-3 and TRBJ2-3, with 9 bases fitting TRBD1. Germline V gene lookup returns CDR1 SGHTA and CDR2 FQGTGA. The junction had 7 bases not matched to a gene; V was cut back by 4 bases and J by 5 bases. The CDR3 is made up of 15 amino acids. The chain's CDR3 is CASSSKGQGIDTQYF. The CDR3 nucleotides read TGTGCCAGCAGCTCGAAGGGACAGGGAATAGATACGCAGTATTTT. Full variable domain (rest looked up from reference TRBV7-3 and TRBJ2-3): GAGVSQTPSNKVTEKGKYVELRCDPISGHTALYWYRQSLGQGPEFLIYFQGTGAADDSGLPNDRFFAVRPEGSVSTLKIQRTERGDSAVYLCASSSKGQGIDTQYFGPGTRLTVL.

This rearrangement joins TRBV10-3 to TRBJ2-5, with 8 nucleotides matching TRBD2. J was trimmed by 9 bases and V by 0 bases; bases with no gene match: 6. In germline, CDR1 is ENHRY, CDR2 SYGVKD. This CDR3 spans 14 amino acids. The CDR3: CAISESKLADSQYF. The CDR3 nucleotides read TGTGCCATCAGTGAGTCGAAACTAGCGGACTCCCAGTACTTC.

This clone was observed many times. Other DNA sequences in the sample encode the same CDR3. In nucleotides, the CDR3 is TGTGCCACCAGTGACAGGGGAGATCAGCCCCAGCATTTT. Protein: CATSDRGDQPQHF. The rearrangement uses TRBV24-1 and TRBJ1-5; tentatively, D is TRBD1 (6 bases). Germline V CDR1 and CDR2: KGHDR, SFDVKD. The CDR3 runs 13 residues. The ends were cut back, 4 bases at V and 5 bases at J, with 8 bases in the middle.

The V and J genes are TRBV7-8 and TRBJ2-7; a possible D gene is TRBD1 (6 bases). CDR1 is SGHVS, CDR2 FQNEAQ, per germline. V was shortened by 0 bases and J by 1 base, with 22 bases between the two germline ends. This CDR3 contains 19 residues. The CDR3 is CASSLALSVWERGSYEQYF. CDR3 bases: TGTGCCAGCAGCTTAGCGTTATCTGTGTGGGAAAGGGGGTCCTACGAGCAGTACTTC.

As DNA, the CDR3 is TGTGCCAGCAGCCAGGCAGGAAGAAATCAGCCCCAGCATTTT. This gives the protein CASSQAGRNQPQHF. J is TRBJ1-5 and V is TRBV3-1 (or the pseudogene TRBV3-2), with D uncertain. CDR3 length: 14 residues. CDR1 LGHDT and CDR2 YNNKEL come from the germline V gene (reference sequence). The V end lost 3 bases, the J end lost 4 bases, and 10 bases lay between the germline ends.

J is TRBJ2-5 and V is TRBV6-5; D remains unclear. Germline V gene sequence: CDR1 MNHEY, CDR2 SVGAGI. V was pared by 4 bases and J by 0 bases, with 9 bases between. The CDR3 runs to 14 residues. The CDR3 region is CASSLTVYQETQYF. The CDR3 coding sequence is TGTGCCAGCAGTTTAACAGTGTACCAAGAGACCCAGTACTTC.

The chain is built from TRBV28 and TRBJ2-7; 9 nucleotides match TRBD2. The CDR3 runs to 15 residues. Unmatched junction bases numbered 10, after V lost 4 bases and J lost 6 bases. Germline V gene sequence: CDR1 MDHEN, CDR2 SYDVKM. The CDR3 nucleotides read TGTGCCAGCAGTTCTCCACCTAGCGGGATCGGCGAGCAGTACTTC. Protein sequence: CASSSPPSGIGEQYF. Based on the CDR3 plus reference TRBV28 and TRBJ2-7, the full variable domain is DVKVTQSSRYLVKRTGEKVFLECVQDMDHENMFWYRQDPGLGLRLIYFSYDVKMKEKGDIPEGYSVSREKKERFSLILESASTNQTSMYLCASSSPPSGIGEQYFGPGTRLTVT.

The rearrangement joins TRBV3-1 (or the pseudogene TRBV3-2) to TRBJ1-5; possibly TRBD1 for D (5 bases). Trimming took off 4 bases at V and 2 bases at J, with 12 bases between the two ends. The CDR3 is made up of 15 amino acids. Germline CDR1 is LGHDT and CDR2 is YNNKEL (reference sequence). The CDR3 coding sequence is TGTGCCAGCAGCCCCGGCCGGGGGGGCAATCAGCCCCAGCATTTT. Protein: CASSPGRGGNQPQHF.

V usage is TRBV3-1 (or the pseudogene TRBV3-2) and J usage is TRBJ1-1; 9 bases align to TRBD1. This CDR3 spans 13 amino acids. Germline V CDR1 and CDR2: LGHDT, YNNKEL (reference sequence). V shed 4 bases and J 7 bases; nucleotides not matched to a gene: 4. The CDR3 nucleotides read TGTGCCAGCAGCCGACGACAGGGGGATGAAGCTTTCTTT. Translated, it gives CASSRRQGDEAFF.

This chain connects TRBV2 to TRBJ2-1, with 9 nucleotides matching TRBD1. Germline lookup yields CDR1 SNHLY and CDR2 FYNNEI. CDR3 length: 15 residues. The V and J ends lost 6 bases and 6 bases, in that order; junction bases with no gene match: 9. The CDR3 here is CASRQGWTGVNEQFF. The CDR3 DNA follows: TGTGCCAGCAGACAAGGATGGACAGGGGTCAATGAGCAGTTCTTC. The full variable domain, in which reference TRBV2 and TRBJ2-1 provide the parts outside the CDR3, is EPEVTQTPSHQVTQMGQEVILRCVPISNHLYFYWYRQILGQKVEFLVSFYNNEISEKSEIFDDQFSVERPDGSNFTLKIRSTKLEDSAMYFCASRQGWTGVNEQFFGPGTRLTVL.

This clone has a handful of counts. This chain links TRBV9 with TRBJ1-1, with D possibly being TRBD1 (5 bases). Per germline, CDR1 SGDLS and CDR2 YYNGEE. V dropped 6 bases and J dropped 2 bases, with 17 bases sitting between them. This CDR3 region has 15 residues. Here the CDR3 DNA reads TGTGCCAGCACTCGGTTGGGGCAGGCTAACACTGAAGCTTTCTTT. It specifies CASTRLGQANTEAFF.

The chain combines TRBV4-2 with TRBJ2-1; maybe TRBD2 (7 bases). Per the germline V gene, CDR1 is LGHNA and CDR2 is YNFKEQ. This CDR3 is 16 amino acids long. Trimming took off 0 bases at V and 4 bases at J, with 13 bases between the two ends. The CDR3 nucleotides are TGTGCCAGCAGCCAAGAACCGGAGGGGGGGTACAATGAGCAGTTCTTC. The encoded protein is CASSQEPEGGYNEQFF.

This clone was picked up one time. The chain joins TRBV29-1 to TRBJ1-1; D not certain. Germline V lookup: CDR1 SQVTM, CDR2 ANQGSEA. The CDR3 extends over 12 amino acids. V was pared by 5 bases and J by 4 bases, with 11 bases between. The CDR3 is CSVTGFSTEAFF. CDR3 in DNA: TGCAGCGTTACCGGTTTTAGCACTGAAGCTTTCTTT.

The table lists this clone with a count of one. The rearrangement uses TRBV9 and TRBJ2-5; TRBD2 aligns across 9 bases. The length of the CDR3 is 15 residues. Germline-derived CDR1 and CDR2 are SGDLS and YYNGEE. V shed 1 base and J 3 bases; nucleotides not matched to a gene: 4. In DNA, the CDR3 is TGTGCCAGCAGCGTAAGTGGCGGGGGGGAAGAGACCCAGTACTTC. Its translation is CASSVSGGGEETQYF.

This clone has more than one count but fewer than ten. The gene calls are TRBV6-1 and TRBJ1-4; unclear D gene. Trimming shortened V by 2 bases and J by 4 bases, and 14 bases separated the two germline ends. This CDR3 has 16 amino acids. Germline CDR1 MNHNS, CDR2 SASEGT. This CDR3 reads CASSEPAYSNNEKLFF. The CDR3, as DNA: TGTGCCAGCAGTGAACCCGCCTATTCAAATAATGAAAAACTGTTTTTT.

This rearrangement joins TRBV7-2 to TRBJ2-4; D perhaps matches TRBD1 (6 bases). Germline V lookup: CDR1 SGHTA, CDR2 FQGNSA. This CDR3 region has 15 residues. V was trimmed by 5 bases and J by 3 bases, leaving 14 bases between them. CDR3 in amino acids: CASSPPGQDKNIQYF. The CDR3 DNA follows: TGTGCCAGCAGCCCACCGGGACAAGACAAAAACATTCAGTACTTC.

This chain uses TRBV7-2 with TRBJ2-4; 7 positions agree with TRBD1. Unmatched junction bases numbered 7, after V lost 5 bases and J lost 0 bases. This CDR3 has 16 residues. Germline lookup yields CDR1 SGHTA and CDR2 FQGNSA. CDR3 in amino acids: CASSETGTLAKNIQYF. CDR3 nucleotides: TGTGCCAGCAGCGAGACAGGGACCCTAGCCAAAAACATTCAGTACTTC.

This clone has only one observation. V gene TRBV4-2 combines with J gene TRBJ1-2, with a possible D match to TRBD1 (6 bases). CDR1 and CDR2 (germline): LGHNA, YNFKEQ. Trimming cost V 0 bases and J 5 bases, with 7 bases left between them. The CDR3 totals 13 residues. This chain's CDR3 is CASSQDQGYGYTF. CDR3 nucleotide sequence: TGTGCCAGCAGCCAAGACCAGGGGTATGGCTACACCTTC.

This chain links TRBV25-1 with TRBJ1-2, with D possibly TRBD1 on 6 matching bases. V shed 1 base and J shed 1 base, with 13 bases lying between them. Germline CDR1 and CDR2: MGHDK and SYGVNS. The CDR3 consists of 16 residues. CDR3 region: CASSEFGRTVNYGYTF. CDR3 nucleotide sequence: TGTGCCAGCAGTGAATTCGGCCGGACAGTTAACTATGGCTACACCTTC.

This clone was found a few times. The J gene is TRBJ2-1, the V gene TRBV11-2; D call uncertain. Germline CDR1 reads SGHAT; CDR2 reads FQNNGV. Trimming took off 7 bases at V and 6 bases at J, with 13 bases between the two ends. The CDR3 runs to 13 residues. The CDR3 sequence is CASTQAYGNEQFF. Here the CDR3 DNA reads TGTGCCAGCACTCAGGCCTACGGCAATGAGCAGTTCTTC.

This chain connects TRBV3-1 (or the pseudogene TRBV3-2) to TRBJ1-1; possibly TRBD1 for D (5 bases). With 0 bases removed from V and 6 bases from J, the gap between germline ends came to 20 bases. Germline V gene lookup returns CDR1 LGHDT and CDR2 YNNKEL (reference sequence). The CDR3 loop spans 17 amino acids. The CDR3 DNA reads TGTGCCAGCAGCCAAGAACCCGCCTCGAGACAGCTATCTGAAGCTTTCTTT. Translated: CASSQEPASRQLSEAFF.

V gene TRBV5-1 combines with J gene TRBJ2-5, with D possibly being TRBD1 (8 bases). The V gene lost 4 bases and the J gene lost 8 bases, with 15 bases spanning the gap. Germline V gene sequence: CDR1 SGHRS, CDR2 YFSETQ. The CDR3 is made up of 13 amino acids. CDR3 bases: TGCGCCAGCAGCCCGGACAGGGAGGGTACCCAGTACTTC. Translated, it gives CASSPDREGTQYF.